This TCR beta chain was recovered during a study of human T cells and chemical hapten exposure (TCRdb year 2021). Broadly, across the study: For sensitization, 2% DPC in acetone was applied to a roughly 2 cm by roughly 2 cm area of upper inner arm skin. Throughout the study period of around 24 weeks, patients also received therapeutic DPC doses to the scalp every week. Patch testing was performed on the upper back with Finn chambers containing 0.01% DPC, and the patch tests were scored after 6 days according to International Contact Dermatitis Research Group standards. Alopecia areata with under or over 50% scalp involvement, alopecia totalis and alopecia universalis were represented in the patient cohort, which was mostly female. Libraries were pooled for sequencing, and variation in per-sample TCR yields was attributed mainly to small differences in library volumes within the pool. The study tracked peripheral blood TCR repertoire changes in vivo during primary and secondary sensitization to the hapten diphenylcyclopropenone (DPC) in alopecia patients. Blood samples were taken from patients before sensitization (week 0) and at 2, 6 and about 24 weeks after DPC sensitization. Twenty-nine alopecia patients gave blood for TCR sequencing at one to four time points (pre-sensitization, 2, 6 and 24 weeks). The investigation overall reported the following: After repeated subsampling, the strength of the expansion versus patch-test correlation and the threshold at which it became significant changed. Significantly more large CDR3 similarity clusters were formed by expanded TCRs than by pre-sensitization or healthy control sets, consistent with antigen-driven responses. Because every patient had alopecia, a presumed autoimmune disease, the patients' immune response might differ from that of healthy individuals. Patch test score correlated positively with the number of PT1 expanded TCRs, reaching significance at thresholds 8, 16 and 32 but not at 4. DPC sensitization did not change the number of TCRs with a frequency above 1 in 1000, and there was no evidence of changes in global repertoire structure.

This clonotype turned up a few times. Which antigen it targets is not known. Base quality data are lacking; no much larger clone is found one base away. The time point label of this sample denotes: patch test 2, 6 weeks after DPC sensitization. The treatment or condition label of this sample denotes: therapeutic diphenylcyclopropenone sensitization with weekly scalp DPC. At each patch-test visit, blood was drawn before the patch test was applied. Patients were considered eligible if aged 18 to 70, diagnosed with alopecia and deemed suitable for DPC therapy, and patients were excluded if pregnant. Total RNA was isolated from unfractionated whole blood collected in Tempus Blood RNA tubes. Receptor libraries were prepared by RACE. For sequencing, a NextSeq 500 was employed. During library preparation, unique molecular identifiers were attached to individual cDNA molecules so that TCRs could be counted quantitatively and reproducibly. Both TCR alpha and TCR beta chains were sequenced from each blood RNA sample. The paper's data handling went like this. The median number of TCRs per sample was some 100,000, ranging from about 20,000 to 750,000. V, J and CDR3 annotation of the TCR reads was performed with the Decombinator software suite. To make PS versus PT1 abundance plots, every sample was subsampled to the same number of TCRs (28,000). Expanded TCRs were defined as absent before sensitization and observed at least eight times at the 2-week time point. TCRdb reprocessing: public reads trimmed at Q25 with fastp, clones called with MiXCR, in-frame beta chains kept. All rows with the same CDR3 protein become a single entry with the most common DNA and genes. The V and J calls, along with clone size, are taken from TCRdb and not from the paper's own processing. The sample contains just over 350,000 distinct CDR3 sequences, around 6% of them found a single time. The top ten hold approximately 5.4% of the sample.

V has 2 bases trimmed and J has 2 bases trimmed; junction bases matching no gene number 5. CDR1 KGHSH and CDR2 LQKENI are derived from the germline V gene. From the cysteine up to the phenylalanine, the CDR3 has a length of 15 residues. Only the CDR3 region is kept as DNA, spanning 45 bases read in frame from base 1. Sample: whole blood, taken in connection with sensitization to the hapten diphenylcyclopropenone (DPC). The chain was built from TRBV18 and TRBJ2-7; TRBD1 aligns with 8 central bases. The TCR was taken from a woman aged 18-29 years with alopecia areata. Some clones in this sample may be carry-over from other donors' samples. The nucleotides are TGTGCCAGCTCACCAACAACAGGGGGGACCTACGAGCAGTACTTC. Translated, this gives CASSPTTGGTYEQYF.